This passage covers 29 T cell receptor beta chains from one sample sequenced in a study of T cells expressing NK-cell markers. TCRdb derives one entry per CDR3 protein from the 5' RACE reads, leaving out DNA. The sample has approximately 550,000 distinct CDR3 sequences. The specimen sequenced was blood T cells: a sorted CD56 or NKG2C T cell subset, CD4+ or CD8+ T cells, or bulk PBMC T cells (not recorded which). These receptors were taken from a man aged 18-30 years in good health.

The V gene is TRBV7-9, the J gene TRBJ2-5; TCRdb's assignment of TRBD2 cannot be checked, as there is no DNA. CDR3 length: 14 residues. Germline lookup yields CDR1 SEHNR and CDR2 FQNEAQ (reference sequence). The CDR3 protein is CASSLQGGMETQYF.

The chain uses TRBV20-1 and TRBJ1-5; there is no DNA to check the TCRdb D call of TRBD1. CDR3 length: 16 amino acids. The germline CDR1 and CDR2 sequences are DFQATT and SNEGSKA (reference sequence). The CDR3 sequence: CSARDRGGGTNQPQHF.

CDR3: CASGPENTEAFF. The chain joins TRBV7-9 to TRBJ1-1. This CDR3 contains 12 residues. Per germline, CDR1 SEHNR and CDR2 FQNEAQ (reference sequence).

The chain couples TRBV12-3 or TRBV12-4 to TRBJ2-1; the D call from TCRdb, TRBD1, cannot be confirmed without DNA. This CDR3 has 15 amino acids. CDR3 loop: CASSSDRDFYNEQFF.

This rearrangement joins TRBV27 to TRBJ2-1; without DNA, the TCRdb call of TRBD2 cannot be checked. CDR1 and CDR2 from the germline V gene are MNHEY and SMNVEV (reference sequence). The CDR3 is 16 amino acids. The CDR3 is CASSLSGAIVGHEQFF.

The rearrangement uses TRBV6-2 or TRBV6-3 and TRBJ2-1. From germline, CDR1 is MNHEY and CDR2 SVGEGT. The CDR3 consists of 16 residues. The chain's CDR3 is CASSYSFSSGYNEQFF.

This chain links TRBV14 with TRBJ2-3. The CDR3 spans 17 residues. CDR1 SGHDN and CDR2 FVKESK come from the germline V gene. The CDR3 region is CASSQLVSRSSTDTQYF. The full variable domain, with the rest looked up from reference TRBV14 and TRBJ2-3, is EAGVTQFPSHSVIEKGQTVTLRCDPISGHDNLYWYRRVMGKEIKFLLHFVKESKQDESGMPNNRFLAERTGGTYSTLKVQPAELEDSGVYFCASSQLVSRSSTDTQYFGPGTRLTVL.

The chain combines TRBV12-3 or TRBV12-4 with TRBJ2-7; lacking DNA, the TRBD2 call made by TCRdb goes unchecked. The CDR3 is 15 residues long. The CDR3 region is CASSPERVPGDEQYF.

This chain joins TRBV12-3 or TRBV12-4 and TRBJ2-3; TCRdb reports TRBD2, a call that lacks DNA to check it against. This CDR3 contains 12 residues. This chain's CDR3 is CASSFVDYTQYF.

The gene calls are TRBV27 and TRBJ2-5; TCRdb returns TRBD2, unconfirmable since there is no DNA. The CDR3 totals 15 residues. Germline V gives CDR1 MNHEY, CDR2 SMNVEV (reference sequence). The CDR3 sequence is CASSVGTLPQETQYF.

This chain joins TRBV10-3 and TRBJ2-7; the TCRdb D gene call, TRBD1, has no DNA to confirm it. CDR1 is ENHRY and CDR2 is SYGVKD in the germline V gene. The CDR3 is 15 residues long. The CDR3 here is CAISDSLGADLEQYF.

The J gene is TRBJ1-6, the V gene TRBV11-3; the D call from TCRdb, TRBD1, cannot be confirmed without DNA. CDR1 and CDR2 (germline): SGHNT, YENEEA. CDR3 length: 13 amino acids. CDR3 loop: CASSVQGDSPLHF.

The chain links TRBV25-1 to TRBJ2-5; TCRdb proposes TRBD1, but this gene call is untestable without DNA. Per the germline V gene, CDR1 is MGHDK and CDR2 is SYGVNS. The CDR3 has 20 amino acids. The CDR3 region is CASSSLFRIGGNRAQETQYF.

The chain carries TRBV12-3 or TRBV12-4 and TRBJ2-7; there is no DNA to check the TCRdb D call of TRBD2. The CDR3 totals 13 residues. CDR3 sequence reads: CASSQTNSYEQYF.

The rearrangement joins TRBV20-1 to TRBJ2-2; TCRdb names TRBD1, which stays unverified in the absence of DNA. The CDR3 spans 14 residues. Per the germline V gene, CDR1 is DFQATT and CDR2 is SNEGSKA (reference sequence). This CDR3 is CSALRDPNTGELFF.

V gene TRBV6-5 combines with J gene TRBJ1-4. This CDR3 contains 11 residues. Germline CDR1 is MNHEY and CDR2 is SVGAGI. The CDR3 sequence: CASRSGEKLFF.

The V gene is TRBV12-3 or TRBV12-4, the J gene TRBJ2-1; TCRdb selects TRBD1, and the lack of DNA leaves this call unchecked. The CDR3 has 12 residues. CDR3 protein: CASSPGALEQFF.

The rearrangement links TRBV5-1 to TRBJ2-5; TCRdb's D gene call, TRBD2, goes unchecked for lack of DNA. CDR1 SGHRS and CDR2 YFSETQ come from the germline V gene. This CDR3 spans 17 amino acids. CDR3 region: CASSLAGASGQQETQYF.

J is TRBJ2-2 and V is TRBV20-1; TCRdb indicates TRBD2, and absent DNA this call remains unverified. This CDR3 is built from 12 residues. Germline V gene data show CDR1 as DFQATT and CDR2 as SNEGSKA (reference sequence). CDR3 sequence: CSAAGNTGELFF.

This sequence joins TRBV20-1 and TRBJ2-5; as DNA is missing, the TRBD1 call by TCRdb cannot be tested. The germline gives CDR1 DFQATT, CDR2 SNEGSKA (reference sequence). There are 12 residues in the CDR3. This CDR3 is CSARNGGRTQYF.

The chain is built from TRBV6-1 and TRBJ2-2. The CDR3 length is 14 residues. Per germline, CDR1 MNHNS and CDR2 SASEGT. The CDR3: CASDLNLSTGELFF.

The gene calls are TRBV12-3 or TRBV12-4 and TRBJ1-4; TCRdb gives TRBD1 as the D gene, but with no DNA this cannot be confirmed. The CDR3 loop spans 12 amino acids. This chain's CDR3 is CASSAGQGKLFF.

The chain recombines TRBV15 with TRBJ2-3; TCRdb designates TRBD2, a call that cannot be tested without DNA. The CDR3 extends over 15 amino acids. Per germline, CDR1 LNHNV and CDR2 YYDKDF (reference sequence). The CDR3: CATRERTGPVDTQYF.

This sequence joins TRBV20-1 and TRBJ2-3; TCRdb calls TRBD2, which cannot be checked without DNA. The germline CDR1 and CDR2 sequences are DFQATT and SNEGSKA (reference sequence). This CDR3 has 16 residues. This CDR3 is CSATSAGDSLTDTQYF.

The genes are TRBV6-5 and TRBJ2-2; absent DNA, TCRdb's TRBD1 call cannot be checked. CDR3 size: 16 residues. Germline CDR1 MNHEY, CDR2 SVGAGI. The chain's CDR3 is CASSYSGGRRTGELFF.

V and J are TRBV12-3 or TRBV12-4 and TRBJ1-1; as DNA is missing, the TRBD1 call by TCRdb cannot be tested. The CDR3 covers 15 residues. This CDR3 reads CASRASGGTNTEAFF.

This sequence joins TRBV7-2 and TRBJ2-3. This CDR3 contains 13 residues. The germline gives CDR1 SGHTA, CDR2 FQGNSA. CDR3 residues: CASRSTSTDTQYF. The entire variable domain, with the rest obtained from reference TRBV7-2 and TRBJ2-3, is as follows: GAGVSQSPSNKVTEKGKDVELRCDPISGHTALYWYRQSLGQGLEFLIYFQGNSAPDKSGLPSDRFSAERTGGSVSTLTIQRTQQEDSAVYLCASRSTSTDTQYFGPGTRLTVL.

This chain joins TRBV18 and TRBJ2-3. The CDR3 is 12 residues long. Germline CDR1 reads KGHSH; CDR2 reads LQKENI. The CDR3 sequence is CASSGVRDTQYF.

The J gene is TRBJ2-7, the V gene TRBV10-3; TCRdb proposes TRBD2, but this gene call is untestable without DNA. Per germline, CDR1 ENHRY and CDR2 SYGVKD. CDR3 size: 15 residues. The CDR3 reads CAISESGLAGAEQYF.